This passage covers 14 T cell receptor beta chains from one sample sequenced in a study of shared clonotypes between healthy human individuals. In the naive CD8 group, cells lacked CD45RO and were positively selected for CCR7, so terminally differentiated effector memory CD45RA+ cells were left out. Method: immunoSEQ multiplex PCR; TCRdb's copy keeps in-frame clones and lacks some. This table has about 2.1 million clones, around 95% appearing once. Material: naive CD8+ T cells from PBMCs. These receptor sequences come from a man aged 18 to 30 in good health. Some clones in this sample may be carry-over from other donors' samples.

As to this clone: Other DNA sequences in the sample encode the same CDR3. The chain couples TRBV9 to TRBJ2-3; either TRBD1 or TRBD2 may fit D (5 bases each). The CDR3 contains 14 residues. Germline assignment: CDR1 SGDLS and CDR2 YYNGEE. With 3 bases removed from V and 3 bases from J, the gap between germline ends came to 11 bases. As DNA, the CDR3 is TGTGCCAGCAGCGGAGGGACCACAACAGATACGCAGTATTTT. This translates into CASSGGTTTDTQYF.

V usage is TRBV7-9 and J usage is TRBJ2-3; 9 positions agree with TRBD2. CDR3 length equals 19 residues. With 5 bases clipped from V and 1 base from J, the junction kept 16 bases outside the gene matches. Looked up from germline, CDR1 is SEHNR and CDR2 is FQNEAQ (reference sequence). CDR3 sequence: CASSPPGLAGPYRTDTQYF. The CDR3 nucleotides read TGTGCCAGCAGCCCACCAGGTCTAGCGGGACCCTACCGCACAGATACGCAGTATTTT.

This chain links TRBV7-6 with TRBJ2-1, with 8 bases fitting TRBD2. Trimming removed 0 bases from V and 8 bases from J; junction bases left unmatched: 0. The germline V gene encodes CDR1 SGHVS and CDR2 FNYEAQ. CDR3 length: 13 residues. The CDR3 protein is CASSLARGDEQFF. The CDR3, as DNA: TGTGCCAGCAGCTTAGCGCGGGGGGATGAGCAGTTCTTC.

Here the CDR3 DNA reads TGTGCCAGCAGTGACCTTTTCACCAATGAGCAGTTCTTC. Protein: CASSDLFTNEQFF. The chain employs TRBV6-4 and TRBJ2-1; unclear D gene. The CDR3 extends over 13 amino acids. Trimming pared 2 bases from V and 6 bases from J, leaving 8 bases between. CDR1 and CDR2 (germline): MRHNA, SNTAGT.

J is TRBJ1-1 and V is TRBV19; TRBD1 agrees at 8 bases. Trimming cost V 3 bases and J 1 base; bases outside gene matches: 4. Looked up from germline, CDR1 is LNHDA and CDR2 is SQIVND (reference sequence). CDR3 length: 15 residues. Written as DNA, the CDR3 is TGTGCCAGTAGTATCAGGGGGCCTCAGAACACTGAAGCTTTCTTT. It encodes CASSIRGPQNTEAFF.

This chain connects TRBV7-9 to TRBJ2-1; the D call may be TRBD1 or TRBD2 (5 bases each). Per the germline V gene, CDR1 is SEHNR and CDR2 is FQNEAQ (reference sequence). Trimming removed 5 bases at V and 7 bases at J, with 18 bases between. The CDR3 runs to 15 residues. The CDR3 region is CASSNPLGAWNEQFF. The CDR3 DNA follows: TGTGCCAGCAGCAATCCGCTCGGGGCATGGAATGAGCAGTTCTTC.

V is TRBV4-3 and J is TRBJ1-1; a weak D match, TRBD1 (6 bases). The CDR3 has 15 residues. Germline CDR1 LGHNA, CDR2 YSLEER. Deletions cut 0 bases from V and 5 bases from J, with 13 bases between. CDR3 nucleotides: TGCGCCAGCAGCCAAGAAAGCAGGGGATTAACTGAAGCTTTCTTT. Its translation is CASSQESRGLTEAFF.

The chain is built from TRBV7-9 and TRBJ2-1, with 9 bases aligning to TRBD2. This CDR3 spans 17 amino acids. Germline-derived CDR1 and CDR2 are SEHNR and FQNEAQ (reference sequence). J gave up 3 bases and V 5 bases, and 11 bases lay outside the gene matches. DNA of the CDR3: TGTGCCAGCAGCCGGGAGCTAGCGGGGTCGTTCTACAATGAGCAGTTCTTC. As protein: CASSRELAGSFYNEQFF. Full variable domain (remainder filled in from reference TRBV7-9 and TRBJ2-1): DTGVSQNPRHKITKRGQNVTFRCDPISEHNRLYWYRQTLGQGPEFLTYFQNEAQLEKSRLLSDRFSAERPKGSFSTLEIQRTEQGDSAMYLCASSRELAGSFYNEQFFGPGTRLTVL.

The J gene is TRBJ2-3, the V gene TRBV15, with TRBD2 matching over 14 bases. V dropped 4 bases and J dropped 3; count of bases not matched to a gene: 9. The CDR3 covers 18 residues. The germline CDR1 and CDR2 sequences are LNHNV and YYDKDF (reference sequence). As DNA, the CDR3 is TGTGCCACCAGCAACCGCCCGAGGACTAGCGGGAGGACAGATACGCAGTATTTT. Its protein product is CATSNRPRTSGRTDTQYF.

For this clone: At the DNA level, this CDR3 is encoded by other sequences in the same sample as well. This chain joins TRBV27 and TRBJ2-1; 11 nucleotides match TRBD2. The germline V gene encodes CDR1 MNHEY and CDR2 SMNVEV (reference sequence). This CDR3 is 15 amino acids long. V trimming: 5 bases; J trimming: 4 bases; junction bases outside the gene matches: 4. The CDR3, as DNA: TGTGCCAGCAGTCCTCGGACTAGCGGGTACAATGAGCAGTTCTTC. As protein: CASSPRTSGYNEQFF.

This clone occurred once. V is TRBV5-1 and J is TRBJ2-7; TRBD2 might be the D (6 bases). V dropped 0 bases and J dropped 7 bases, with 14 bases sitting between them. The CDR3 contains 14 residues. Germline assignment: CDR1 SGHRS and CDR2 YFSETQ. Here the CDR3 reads CASSLGTSLGEQYF. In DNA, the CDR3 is TGCGCCAGCAGCTTGGGAACTAGCTTAGGGGAGCAGTACTTC. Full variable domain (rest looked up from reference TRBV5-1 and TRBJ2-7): KAGVTQTPRYLIKTRGQQVTLSCSPISGHRSVSWYQQTPGQGLQFLFEYFSETQRNKGNFPGRFSGRQFSNSRSEMNVSTLELGDSALYLCASSLGTSLGEQYFGPGTRLTVT.

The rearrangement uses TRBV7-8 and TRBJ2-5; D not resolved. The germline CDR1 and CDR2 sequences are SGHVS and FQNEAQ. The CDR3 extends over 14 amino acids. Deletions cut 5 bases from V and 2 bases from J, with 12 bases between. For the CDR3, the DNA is TGTGCCAGCAGCAGACGACGACTGCAAGAGACCCAGTACTTC. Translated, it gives CASSRRRLQETQYF.

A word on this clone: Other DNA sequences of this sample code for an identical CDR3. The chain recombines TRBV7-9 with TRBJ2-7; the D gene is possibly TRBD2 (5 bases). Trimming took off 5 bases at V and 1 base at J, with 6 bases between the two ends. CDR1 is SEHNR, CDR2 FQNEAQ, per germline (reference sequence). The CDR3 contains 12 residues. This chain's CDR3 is CASSGGSYEQYF. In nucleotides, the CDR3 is TGTGCCAGCAGCGGCGGGTCCTACGAGCAGTACTTC.

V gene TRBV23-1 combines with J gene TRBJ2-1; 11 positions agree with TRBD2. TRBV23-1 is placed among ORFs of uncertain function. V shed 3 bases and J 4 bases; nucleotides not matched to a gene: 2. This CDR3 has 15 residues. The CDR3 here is CASSQLAGGYNEQFF. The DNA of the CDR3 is TGCGCCAGCAGTCAGCTAGCGGGAGGATACAATGAGCAGTTCTTC.